This is a list of T cell receptor beta chains from one sample in a study of shared T cell receptors in the human thymus. The protocol was immunoSEQ multiplex PCR, while the TCRdb copy is restricted to in-frame clones and leaves out a portion. The sample yields 630,000 or so clones, around 87% seen once. These same data were also listed under a study on human thymus T cells.

The sequenced sample consisted of thymocytes. These receptors were collected from a boy in the first two years of life with a congenital heart defect. CDR3s include the opening cysteine and the closing phenylalanine or tryptophan. D genes are given only for firm matches. Clone size appears in some rows only: once, few, many, or a class for an expanded clone.

-	TRBJ1-4	TRBV6-5	-	CASSYTTNEKLFF	TGTGCCAGCAGTTATACAACTAATGAAAAACTGTTTTTT
-	TRBJ1-5	TRBV19	-	CASSPQGGSNQPQHF	TGTGCCAGTAGTCCCCAAGGGGGTAGCAATCAGCCCCAGCATTTT
-	TRBJ1-2	TRBV28	-	CASSSPRQAHYGYTF	TGTGCCAGCAGTTCCCCCAGACAGGCGCACTATGGCTACACCTTC
-	TRBJ1-1	TRBV29-1	-	CSDGRDSSGEAFF	TGCAGCGACGGCAGGGACTCTTCTGGTGAAGCTTTCTTT
TRBD2	TRBJ2-3	TRBV29-1	-	CSVRSGTSGRKSTDTQYF	TGCAGCGTTCGATCCGGGACTAGCGGGAGGAAAAGCACAGATACGCAGTATTTT
TRBD1	TRBJ2-7	TRBV29-1	-	CSVEVGTGSDYEQYF	TGCAGCGTTGAAGTCGGGACAGGGTCTGACTACGAGCAGTACTTC
-	TRBJ2-1	TRBV18	-	CASSRGYNEQFF	TGTGCCAGCTCCCGCGGGTACAATGAGCAGTTCTTC
TRBD1	TRBJ1-2	TRBV5-1	-	CASSSTGGYGYTF	TGCGCCAGCAGCTCTACAGGGGGCTATGGCTACACCTTC
-	TRBJ1-4	TRBV28	-	CASSFRRRDDEKLFF	TGTGCCAGCAGTTTTAGGAGGAGGGATGACGAAAAACTGTTTTTT
TRBD1	TRBJ2-1	TRBV28	-	CASRTGALRRFSYNEQFF	TGTGCCAGCAGGACAGGGGCATTGCGGCGGTTCTCCTACAATGAGCAGTTCTTC
-	TRBJ1-3	TRBV30	-	CACASRGSSGNTIYF	TGTGCCTGCGCCAGTAGGGGAAGCTCTGGAAACACCATATATTTT
TRBD2	TRBJ2-3	TRBV5-4	-	CASSPRETSGNSSTDTQYF	TGTGCCAGCAGCCCGCGGGAAACTAGCGGGAATAGTAGCACAGATACGCAGTATTTT
-	TRBJ2-3	TRBV5-1	-	CASSLVQSARGTDTQYF	TGCGCCAGCAGCTTGGTCCAGAGCGCGAGAGGGACAGATACGCAGTATTTT
-	TRBJ1-5	TRBV28	once	CASSLKGEGQDLNQPQHF	TGTGCCAGCAGTTTAAAGGGTGAGGGTCAGGACCTAAATCAGCCCCAGCATTTT
TRBD2	TRBJ2-7	TRBV12-5	-	CASGLVVVAGSYEQYF	TGTGCTAGTGGTTTGGTGGTGGTAGCGGGATCCTACGAGCAGTACTTC
TRBD2	TRBJ2-7	TRBV7-9	-	CASSWGGYSGTSYEQYF	TGTGCCAGCAGTTGGGGGGGGTATAGCGGGACATCCTACGAGCAGTACTTC
TRBD1	TRBJ1-2	TRBV19	few	CANRQGEDYTF	TGTGCCAACAGACAGGGGGAGGACTACACCTTC
TRBD1	TRBJ2-1	TRBV6-5	-	CASSYAPDRADNEQFF	TGTGCCAGCAGTTACGCCCCGGACAGGGCCGACAATGAGCAGTTCTTC
TRBD1	TRBJ1-6	TRBV5-4	-	CASSAGQTSSYNSPLHF	TGTGCCAGCAGCGCGGGACAGACGAGCTCCTATAATTCACCCCTCCACTTT
TRBD2	TRBJ2-1	TRBV2	once	CASSDRTSGSHEQFF	TGTGCCAGCAGTGATCGAACTAGCGGGAGCCATGAGCAGTTCTTC
TRBD1	TRBJ2-5	TRBV28	-	CASTDRGTGRGETQYF	TGTGCCAGCACAGACCGTGGGACAGGGAGGGGAGAGACCCAGTACTTC
-	TRBJ1-5	TRBV28	-	CASSLGSNQPQHF	TGTGCCAGCAGTTTGGGGAGTAATCAGCCCCAGCATTTT
-	TRBJ2-5	TRBV15	-	CATSRGLETVGGKTQYF	TGTGCCACCAGCAGGGGCCTTGAGACTGTGGGGGGAAAGACCCAGTACTTC
-	TRBJ1-1	TRBV5-4	-	CASSFGGPNTEAFF	TGTGCCAGCAGCTTCGGAGGACCCAACACTGAAGCTTTCTTT
TRBD1	TRBJ1-2	TRBV28	-	CASRSPPGQGDYGYTF	TGTGCCAGCAGATCTCCTCCCGGACAGGGGGACTATGGCTACACCTTC
-	TRBJ1-4	TRBV14	-	CASSQRQNNEKLFF	TGTGCCAGCAGCCAAAGACAGAACAATGAAAAACTGTTTTTT
-	TRBJ1-4	TRBV15	-	CATSRDGGQFSEKLFF	TGTGCCACCAGCAGAGATGGAGGACAGTTTAGTGAAAAACTGTTTTTT
-	TRBJ1-5	TRBV19	-	CASRAKGTNQPQHF	TGTGCCAGTAGAGCGAAGGGGACTAATCAGCCCCAGCATTTT
-	TRBJ2-7	TRBV18	-	CASSPRTPDKDSYEQYF	TGTGCCAGCTCACCACGCACTCCTGACAAGGACTCCTACGAGCAGTACTTC
-	TRBJ2-2	TRBV29-1	-	CSVHSVIGATGELFF	TGCAGCGTTCATTCCGTTATAGGGGCCACCGGGGAGCTGTTTTTT
-	TRBJ2-1	TRBV4-3	-	CASSQDGVGGKDEQFF	TGCGCCAGCAGCCAAGATGGGGTTGGAGGGAAAGATGAGCAGTTCTTC
TRBD1	TRBJ1-4	TRBV11-2	-	CASSYTGQFIEKLFF	TGTGCCAGCAGCTATACGGGACAGTTTATCGAAAAACTGTTTTTT
TRBD1	TRBJ1-5	TRBV6-4	-	CASSDPLDRLNNQPQHF	TGTGCCAGCAGTGACCCACTGGACAGGTTAAACAATCAGCCCCAGCATTTT